This TCR beta chain derives from a study of CD8+CD57+ T cells in acquired aplastic anemia. As for the study in general: Sorting CD4+ and CD8+ cells gave DNA averaging 3.2 ug.

This clonotype was counted a single time. What it recognizes is unknown. The germline CDR1 and CDR2 sequences are MGHDK and SYGVNS. V lost 4 bases, J lost 4 bases, and 23 bases lay in between. The CDR3 covers 17 residues. Study-wide results and limits: Common to patients and controls were roughly 30 CD8+ CDR3 sequences. A significant difference in CD8+ Simpson's diversity between patients and controls was not found.

Template material for TCR beta VDJ and CDR3 profiling consisted of genomic DNA. Via MiXCR, TCRdb re-called the reads, giving one row per CDR3 protein. The sample includes about 270,000 distinct CDR3 sequences, 56% seen only once; the top ten take 6.5% to 10%. The gene calls are TRBV25-1 and TRBJ2-7, with D perhaps TRBD2 (5 bases). The sequence came from a human donor with severe aplastic anemia or a healthy control (not recorded which). Sequenced material: sorted CD4+, CD8+, or CD8+CD57+ T cells (not recorded which) from PBMCs. The CDR3 DNA reads TGTGCCAGCAGTGCCCCTAGGGCTAGCCACACCGGGTACGAGCAGTACTTC. Its protein is CASSAPRASHTGYEQYF.